These 10 T cell receptor beta chains came from one sample sequenced in a study of blood T cell repertoires in COVID-19 (dated by TCRdb to about 2020). Library preparation was by the immunoSEQ multiplex PCR assay. What TCRdb holds here is the immuneACCESS table cut down to in-frame rearrangements. Part of the clones is not present; checked against another copy, under half of the missing clones reflect an unresolved V gene, and the others are unexplained. The sample table holds around 97,000 clones, of which more than 70% were seen once. The top ten constitute 15% to 20% of the sample. Sequencing used peripheral blood. Every receptor here comes from a woman older than 75 in a cohort sampled during active COVID-19.

The chain joins TRBV19 to TRBJ2-1; 7 positions match TRBD1. V was clipped by 9 bases and J by 9 bases; unmatched bases: 14. CDR3 length: 14 amino acids. The germline gives CDR1 LNHDA, CDR2 SQIVND (reference sequence). Here the CDR3 DNA reads TGTGCCAGCAAAACCTCGGGGACAGACGCTGAGCAGTTCTTC. Amino acids: CASKTSGTDAEQFF. The full variable domain, rest sourced from reference TRBV19 and TRBJ2-1, is DGGITQSPKYLFRKEGQNVTLSCEQNLNHDAMYWYRQDPGQGLRLIYYSQIVNDFQKGDIAEGYSVSREKKESFPLTVTSAQKNPTAFYLCASKTSGTDAEQFFGPGTRLTVL.

Only a few counts were recorded for this clone. The chain carries TRBV10-3 and TRBJ1-1, with D unclear. The CDR3 has 11 amino acids. Trimming removed 6 bases from V and 6 bases from J, with 8 bases in between. Germline CDR1 and CDR2: ENHRY and SYGVKD. The chain's CDR3 is CAIRADSEAFF. The CDR3 DNA is TGTGCCATCAGGGCCGATTCTGAAGCTTTCTTT.

This sequence joins TRBV4-1 and TRBJ1-2; D possibly corresponds to TRBD1 (5 bases). The CDR3 length is 13 residues. With 3 bases removed from V and 3 bases from J, the gap between germline ends came to 8 bases. Germline CDR1 reads MGHRA; CDR2 reads YSYEKL. CDR3 DNA sequence: TGCGCCAGCAGCCAGCAGGGTGACTATGGCTACACCTTC. Translating gives CASSQQGDYGYTF.

The CDR3, as DNA: TGTGCCAGCAGCCAAGCGGCAGGGGGATCTGGCTACACCTTC. Translated, it gives CASSQAAGGSGYTF. The chain couples TRBV3-1 (or the pseudogene TRBV3-2) to TRBJ1-2, with 7 bases that match TRBD1. J lost 7 bases, V lost 1 base, and 6 bases had no gene match. CDR3 length: 14 residues. Germline CDR1 LGHDT, CDR2 YNNKEL (reference sequence).

V and J are TRBV6-6 and TRBJ2-7, with 7 bases aligning to TRBD2. The CDR3 extends over 16 amino acids. CDR1 and CDR2 (germline): MNHNY, SVGAGI (reference sequence). After removal of 0 bases from V and 2 bases from J, the junction contained 7 bases not matched to a gene. DNA for the CDR3: TGTGCCAGCAGTTACTCGATGGTCAGCGGGACCTACGAGCAGTACTTC. Amino acid sequence: CASSYSMVSGTYEQYF.

The chain carries TRBV7-3 and TRBJ2-1; perhaps TRBD2 as D (5 bases). With 2 bases removed from V and 10 bases from J, the gap between germline ends came to 9 bases. Germline V gene sequence: CDR1 SGHTA, CDR2 FQGTGA. CDR3 length: 12 residues. CDR3 nucleotides: TGTGCCAGCAGCTTATTGGGGAGCGAGCAGTTCTTC. Its protein product is CASSLLGSEQFF. The full variable domain, in which reference TRBV7-3 and TRBJ2-1 provide the parts outside the CDR3, is GAGVSQTPSNKVTEKGKYVELRCDPISGHTALYWYRQSLGQGPEFLIYFQGTGAADDSGLPNDRFFAVRPEGSVSTLKIQRTERGDSAVYLCASSLLGSEQFFGPGTRLTVL.

A few counts support this clone. V gene TRBV6-5 combines with J gene TRBJ2-1; TRBD1 aligns across 7 bases. CDR3 size: 15 residues. The junction had 8 bases not matched to a gene; V was cut back by 5 bases and J by 4 bases. In germline, CDR1 is MNHEY, CDR2 SVGAGI. The CDR3 is CASSPQTGSYNEQFF. Written as DNA, the CDR3 is TGTGCCAGCAGTCCTCAGACAGGGTCGTACAATGAGCAGTTCTTC.

The chain has TRBV7-3 and TRBJ1-4, with 8 bases that match TRBD1. The CDR3 runs to 16 residues. Germline CDR1 and CDR2: SGHTA and FQGTGA. J lost 5 bases, V lost 6 bases, and 11 bases had no gene match. The chain's CDR3 is CASSLSRTGSNEKLFF. In DNA, the CDR3 is TGTGCCAGCAGTCTCTCCCGGACAGGGTCAAATGAAAAACTGTTTTTT.

In regard to this clone: This sample also contains other DNA sequences that code for the same CDR3. The chain uses TRBV5-1 and TRBJ2-1, with no clear D. Germline-derived CDR1 and CDR2 are SGHRS and YFSETQ. V was pared by 4 bases and J by 1 base, with 12 bases between. The length of the CDR3 is 15 residues. The CDR3 reads CASSLDGSSYNEQFF. In DNA form, the CDR3 reads TGCGCCAGCAGCCTGGATGGTAGTTCCTACAATGAGCAGTTCTTC.

The chain couples TRBV30 to TRBJ2-7; 11 bases fit TRBD1. After removal of 4 bases from V and 0 bases from J, the junction contained 2 bases not matched to a gene. The germline V gene has CDR1 GTSNPN and CDR2 SVGIG (reference sequence). CDR3 size: 14 residues. The CDR3 loop is CAWTGQGASYEQYF. The CDR3 DNA is TGTGCCTGGACTGGACAGGGGGCCTCCTACGAGCAGTACTTC. Full variable domain (outside the CDR3, taken from reference TRBV30 and TRBJ2-7): SQTIHQWPATLVQPVGSPLSLECTVEGTSNPNLYWYRQAAGRGLQLLFYSVGIGQISSEVPQNLSASRPQDRQFILSSKKLLLSDSGFYLCAWTGQGASYEQYFGPGTRLTVT.